These T cell receptor beta chains were read from a single sample in a study of T cells in Graves' hyperthyroidism and ophthalmopathy. Using its own MiXCR run on the multiplex PCR reads, TCRdb lists one record per CDR3 protein. This sample has nearly 600,000 distinct CDR3 sequences, with approximately 15% found just once. Specimen: blood. All receptors derive from a woman aged 25 to 39 with Graves' hyperthyroidism that later progressed to Graves' ophthalmopathy. The CDR3 runs from the conserved cysteine through the conserved F or W. D genes are given only for firm matches. Size tells how often a clone was seen (once, few, many) or the class of an expanded clone, and some rows leave it out.

V: TRBV30
D: -
size: many
J: TRBJ1-3
DNA: TGTGCCGGCGTCTGGGCAGCTGGAAACACCATATATTTT
CDR3: CAGVWAAGNTIYF

V: TRBV20-1
D: -
size: many
J: TRBJ1-1
DNA: TGCAGTGCTAGTATCGCAGGGGCGAGCGGGAGAGCTTTCTTT
CDR3: CSASIAGASGRAFF

V: TRBV19
D: -
size: -
J: TRBJ2-1
DNA: TGTGCCAGTAGTATAGATCGTCTAGCCACAAATGAGCAGTTCTTC
CDR3: CASSIDRLATNEQFF

V: TRBV9
D: TRBD2
size: many
J: TRBJ2-5
DNA: TGTGCCAGCAGCCCCCGACTAGCGGGAGGGGAGACCCAGTACTTC
CDR3: CASSPRLAGGETQYF

V: TRBV12-3/TRBV12-4
D: TRBD2
size: once
J: TRBJ2-7
DNA: TGTGCCAGCAGCGCCGGGCCCGGGGCAAGTCTAGCGGCAGTCCTCGAGCAGTACTTC
CDR3: CASSAGPGASLAAVLEQYF

V: TRBV7-2
D: -
size: many
J: TRBJ2-3
DNA: TGTGCCAGCAGCTCCCAGGGTCTAGCGTTCACAGATACGCAGTATTTT
CDR3: CASSSQGLAFTDTQYF

V: TRBV4-3
D: -
size: -
J: TRBJ1-1
DNA: TGCGCCAGCAGCCGCTCAACGGGGAATGGGCCGCACACTGAAGCTTTCTTT
CDR3: CASSRSTGNGPHTEAFF

V: TRBV5-6
D: -
size: once
J: TRBJ2-1
DNA: TGTGCCAGCAGCCCGGGCCCGGGGGCCTCCTACAATGAGCAGTTCTTC
CDR3: CASSPGPGASYNEQFF

V: TRBV4-1
D: -
size: -
J: TRBJ2-1
DNA: TGCGCCAGCAGCCAAGGACAGACAGGCAATGAGCAGTTCTTC
CDR3: CASSQGQTGNEQFF

V: TRBV6-6
D: -
size: many
J: TRBJ2-7
DNA: TGTGCCAGCAGTTACTCGGCATCCTACGAGCAGTACTTC
CDR3: CASSYSASYEQYF

V: TRBV29-1
D: -
size: few
J: TRBJ2-1
DNA: TGCAGCGTGGACACCTACAATGAGCAGTTCTTC
CDR3: CSVDTYNEQFF

V: TRBV3-1
D: TRBD1
size: many
J: TRBJ2-5
DNA: TGTGCCAGCAGCACTGGGACAGGGGTGTCAGAGACCCAGTACTTC
CDR3: CASSTGTGVSETQYF

V: TRBV2
D: TRBD1
size: many
J: TRBJ1-1
DNA: TGTGCCAGCCGACAGGGGCAGGACACTGAAGCTTTCTTT
CDR3: CASRQGQDTEAFF

V: TRBV5-1
D: TRBD2
size: few
J: TRBJ2-3
DNA: TGCGCCAGCAGGGGGCCGGGACTAGCGGGAGAATCCACAGATACGCAGTATTTT
CDR3: CASRGPGLAGESTDTQYF

V: TRBV4-3
D: -
size: -
J: TRBJ1-2
DNA: TGCGCCAGCAGCCAAAGGGGTGGCTATGGCTACACCTTC
CDR3: CASSQRGGYGYTF

V: TRBV5-5
D: TRBD1
size: many
J: TRBJ1-2
DNA: TGTGCCAGCAGCTTGGGAGGGACAGGGAACTATGGCTACACCTTC
CDR3: CASSLGGTGNYGYTF

V: TRBV12-3/TRBV12-4
D: -
size: few
J: TRBJ1-3
DNA: TGTGCCAGCAGTCCAGGGTTGAGGGGAAACACCATATATTTT
CDR3: CASSPGLRGNTIYF

V: TRBV2
D: TRBD2
size: many
J: TRBJ2-1
DNA: TGTGCCAGCAGTCGTCAGCGGGCTAGCGGGAGGGCCAGACCTAACAATGAGCAGTTCTTC
CDR3: CASSRQRASGRARPNNEQFF

V: TRBV6-1
D: -
size: -
J: TRBJ2-3
DNA: TGTGCCAGCAAATGGAGCGAAGCAGATACGCAGTATTTT
CDR3: CASKWSEADTQYF

V: TRBV5-1
D: -
size: many
J: TRBJ1-1
DNA: TGCGCCAGTAAATTGACAGGCCAGAACACTGAAGCTTTCTTT
CDR3: CASKLTGQNTEAFF

V: TRBV20-1
D: TRBD1
size: many
J: TRBJ2-2
DNA: TGCAGTGCAAAGGGACAGACGAACACCGGGGAGCTGTTTTTT
CDR3: CSAKGQTNTGELFF

V: TRBV28
D: TRBD2
size: few
J: TRBJ2-7
DNA: TGTGCCAGCAGTTCTGGGGGGGGAGGGCGTTACGAGCAGTACTTC
CDR3: CASSSGGGGRYEQYF

V: TRBV5-1
D: -
size: many
J: TRBJ2-2
DNA: TGCGCCAGCTTACCGGGAGAATACACCGGGGAGCTGTTTTTT
CDR3: CASLPGEYTGELFF

V: TRBV20-1
D: TRBD2
size: many
J: TRBJ2-7
DNA: TGCAGTGCGGTTAAAGCGGGAGGGCCGGTCGAGCAGTACTTC
CDR3: CSAVKAGGPVEQYF

V: TRBV7-2
D: -
size: -
J: TRBJ2-1
DNA: TGTGCCAGCAGCCCTTTACTCGGGGCAGAATACAATGAGCAGTTCTTC
CDR3: CASSPLLGAEYNEQFF

V: TRBV28
D: -
size: many
J: TRBJ2-5
DNA: TGTGCCAGCACCACCGCCGTAGAGACCCAGTACTTC
CDR3: CASTTAVETQYF

V: TRBV7-9
D: TRBD1
size: few
J: TRBJ1-2
DNA: TGTGCCAGCAGCCCGGGACAGACCACTAACTATGGCTACACCTTC
CDR3: CASSPGQTTNYGYTF

V: TRBV20-1
D: TRBD1
size: few
J: TRBJ2-1
DNA: TGCAGTGCTAGGGGGACAGGAGAGCAGTTCTTC
CDR3: CSARGTGEQFF

V: TRBV12-3/TRBV12-4
D: -
size: many
J: TRBJ1-5
DNA: TGTGCCAGCAGTTTTGGGGCTAGCAATCAGCCCCAGCATTTT
CDR3: CASSFGASNQPQHF

V: TRBV10-1
D: -
size: many
J: TRBJ2-1
DNA: TGCGCCAGCAGTGAGCGGACAGAGTACAATGAGCAGTTCTTC
CDR3: CASSERTEYNEQFF

V: TRBV15
D: TRBD2
size: many
J: TRBJ2-7
DNA: TGTGCCACCAGCAGAGAAGGGACTAGCGAGTCCTACGAGCAGTACTTC
CDR3: CATSREGTSESYEQYF

V: TRBV11-2
D: TRBD1
size: few
J: TRBJ1-6
DNA: TGTGCCAGCAGCTTAAGGGGCGGGACAGGGCTTTATTCACCCCTCCACTTT
CDR3: CASSLRGGTGLYSPLHF

V: TRBV29-1
D: -
size: -
J: TRBJ1-2
DNA: TGCAGCGTGGTGACACTCCGCTATGGCTACACCTTC
CDR3: CSVVTLRYGYTF

V: TRBV28
D: TRBD2
size: many
J: TRBJ2-3
DNA: TGTGCCAGCAGTTTATGGCAGCGGACTAGCGGCTCGACCGATACGCAGTATTTT
CDR3: CASSLWQRTSGSTDTQYF

V: TRBV5-4
D: -
size: many
J: TRBJ2-5
DNA: TGTGCCAGCAGCTCTCGGCTGGTGGTAAAAGAGACCCAGTACTTC
CDR3: CASSSRLVVKETQYF

V: TRBV12-3/TRBV12-4
D: TRBD1
size: many
J: TRBJ1-4
DNA: TGTGCCAGCAGCGACGGGACAGCTAATGAAAAACTGTTTTTT
CDR3: CASSDGTANEKLFF

V: TRBV7-8
D: TRBD1
size: many
J: TRBJ2-2
DNA: TGTGCCAGCAGCTTAGCGCGTGGGACAGTGCCCGGGGAGCTGTTTTTT
CDR3: CASSLARGTVPGELFF

V: TRBV12-5
D: -
size: many
J: TRBJ1-1
DNA: TGTGCTAGTGGTTTGGACCAGGCCTTGAACACTGAAGCTTTCTTT
CDR3: CASGLDQALNTEAFF